What follows are 9 T cell receptor beta chains derived from one specimen sequenced in a study of T-cell reconstitution after alpha-beta-depleted transplantation in children. The TCRbeta library was prepared with unique molecular identifiers. TCRdb reprocessed the PCR reads via MiXCR and lists one record per CDR3 protein. The sample holds around 200,000 distinct CDR3 sequences; about 6.4% are singletons and the top ten take roughly 3%. The specimen comprised PBMCs from the stem cell graft donor, sampled from the stem cell graft. The receptors were sampled from a human donor who donated a stem cell graft to a child with Wiskott-Aldrich syndrome.

This clonotype was recorded at least ten times. The J gene is TRBJ1-1, the V gene TRBV5-4; the D gene is possibly TRBD1 (5 bases). The V end lost 0 bases, the J end lost 3 bases, and 12 bases lay between the germline ends. The CDR3 has 15 amino acids. Germline V lookup: CDR1 SGHNT, CDR2 YYREEE (reference sequence). The CDR3 protein is CASSLAGPMHTEAFF. CDR3 DNA sequence: TGTGCCAGCAGCTTGGCGGGACCGATGCACACTGAAGCTTTCTTT.

This clonotype was counted at least ten times. V and J are TRBV15 and TRBJ2-5; either TRBD1 or TRBD2 may fit D (5 bases each). The CDR3 sequence is 14 residues long. V was cut by 0 bases and J by 8 bases, with 13 bases left in between. Germline V CDR1 and CDR2: LNHNV, YYDKDF (reference sequence). CDR3 bases: TGTGCCACCAGCAGAGACCCCGGGGCTGGAACCCAGTACTTC. Translated, it gives CATSRDPGAGTQYF.

This chain connects TRBV7-2 to TRBJ2-7; TRBD2 aligns across 7 bases. The CDR3 extends over 13 amino acids. V was clipped by 11 bases and J by 1 base; unmatched bases: 8. Per germline, CDR1 SGHTA and CDR2 FQGNSA. DNA of the CDR3: TGTGCCGGCTCGAGGCGGGAGTCCTACGAGCAGTACTTC. It encodes CAGSRRESYEQYF.

This clonotype was counted a few times. The J gene is TRBJ2-7, the V gene TRBV19; D is possibly TRBD1 (6 bases). CDR1 and CDR2 (germline): LNHDA, SQIVND (reference sequence). V was trimmed by 6 bases and J by 3 bases, leaving 18 bases between them. CDR3 length: 15 amino acids. DNA of the CDR3: TGTGCCAGTAGCGTTTTCCAGGGGCCTGGCTACGAGCAGTACTTC. Protein: CASSVFQGPGYEQYF. Complete variable domain (other parts from reference TRBV19 and TRBJ2-7): DGGITQSPKYLFRKEGQNVTLSCEQNLNHDAMYWYRQDPGQGLRLIYYSQIVNDFQKGDIAEGYSVSREKKESFPLTVTSAQKNPTAFYLCASSVFQGPGYEQYFGPGTRLTVT.

The CDR3 sequence is CATSRGGSLQGGTEAFF. CDR3 DNA sequence: TGTGCCACCAGCAGAGGCGGGTCTTTACAGGGGGGCACTGAAGCTTTCTTT. The chain has TRBV15 and TRBJ1-1; 8 bases align to TRBD1. The CDR3 is 17 amino acids. Trimming removed 1 base from V and 4 bases from J; junction bases left unmatched: 11. Germline CDR1 reads LNHNV; CDR2 reads YYDKDF (reference sequence).

This clonotype was seen ten or more times. This chain joins TRBV12-3 or TRBV12-4 and TRBJ2-2; 9 bases line up with TRBD2. The V gene end was trimmed by 7 bases and the J gene end by 6 bases; junction bases not matched to a gene: 12. The CDR3 is made up of 16 amino acids. CDR3 nucleotides: TGTGCCAGCACCCCTCTGGGCGGGAGGGCTGCCGGGGAGCTGTTTTTT. Protein product: CASTPLGGRAAGELFF.

The chain employs TRBV10-3 and TRBJ2-5; D is possibly TRBD1 (6 bases). The germline V gene has CDR1 ENHRY and CDR2 SYGVKD. The length of the CDR3 is 14 residues. V lost 7 bases and J 1 base, leaving 13 bases between the germline ends. For the CDR3, the DNA is TGTGCCATCAATTCAGGACAGACCCAAGAGACCCAGTACTTC. Translated: CAINSGQTQETQYF.

There are many counts of this clonotype. The chain joins TRBV6-5 to TRBJ1-4, with 7 nucleotides matching TRBD1. Germline assignment: CDR1 MNHEY and CDR2 SVGAGI. The CDR3 loop spans 14 amino acids. V was clipped by 6 bases and J by 1 base; unmatched bases: 2. The DNA for the CDR3 is TGTGCCAGCAGACCAGGGGGAACTAATGAAAAACTGTTTTTT. Translation: CASRPGGTNEKLFF.

This clonotype was seen only once. The chain is built from TRBV7-9 and TRBJ2-1; D is perhaps TRBD2 (6 bases). V was cut by 5 bases and J by 10 bases, with 12 bases left in between. CDR1 and CDR2 from the germline V gene are SEHNR and FQNEAQ (reference sequence). This CDR3 is built from 12 residues. In DNA form, the CDR3 reads TGTGCCAGCAGCGGCGGGAACATAGAGCAGTTCTTC. The encoded protein is CASSGGNIEQFF. Filled out from reference TRBV7-9 and TRBJ2-1, the complete variable domain reads DTGVSQNPRHKITKRGQNVTFRCDPISEHNRLYWYRQTLGQGPEFLTYFQNEAQLEKSRLLSDRFSAERPKGSFSTLEIQRTEQGDSAMYLCASSGGNIEQFFGPGTRLTVL.